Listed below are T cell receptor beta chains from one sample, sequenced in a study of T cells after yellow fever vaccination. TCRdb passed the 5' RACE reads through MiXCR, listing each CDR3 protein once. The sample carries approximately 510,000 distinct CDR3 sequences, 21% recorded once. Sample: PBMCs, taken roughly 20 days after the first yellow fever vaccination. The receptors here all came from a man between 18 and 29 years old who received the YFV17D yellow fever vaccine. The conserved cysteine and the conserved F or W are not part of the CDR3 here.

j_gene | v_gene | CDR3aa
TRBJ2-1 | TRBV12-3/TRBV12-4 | ASRRRGQPYNEQF
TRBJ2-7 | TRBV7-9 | ASSLPPGEDYEQY
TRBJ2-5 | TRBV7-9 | SSSLGLLGFKRTQY
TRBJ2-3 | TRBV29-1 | SVEAFSGGYTDTQY
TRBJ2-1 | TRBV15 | ATSRDRGRYNEQF
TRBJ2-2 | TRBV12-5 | ASGLRLRRDTGELF
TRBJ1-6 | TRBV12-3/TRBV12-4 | ASSSGDMANSPLH
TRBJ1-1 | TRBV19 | ASSEAHTEAF
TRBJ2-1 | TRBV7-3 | ASSLLPSPSSYNEQF
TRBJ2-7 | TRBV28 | ASGGMWDTRYEQY
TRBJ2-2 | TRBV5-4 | ASSSDRGGTGELF
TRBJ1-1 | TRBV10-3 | AISESFRALNTEAF
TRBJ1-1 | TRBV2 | ASRREAAPHRGLTF
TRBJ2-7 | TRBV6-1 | ASSEVTGTGLY
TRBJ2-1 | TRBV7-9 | ASSSSRVVWIDEQF
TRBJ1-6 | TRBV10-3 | AISSQYNSPLH
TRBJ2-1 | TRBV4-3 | ASRRESTEAWNEQF
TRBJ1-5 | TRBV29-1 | SVQSQGDGNQPQH
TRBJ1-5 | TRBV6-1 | ASKQGVSNQPQH
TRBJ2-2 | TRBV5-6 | ASSTPGQGAPGELF
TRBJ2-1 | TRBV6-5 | ASSYPPGYNEQF
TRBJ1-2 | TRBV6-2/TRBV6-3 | ASSYIPAKANYGYT
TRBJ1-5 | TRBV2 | ASRISRIQPQH
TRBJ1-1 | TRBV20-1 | SARGRWGTEAF
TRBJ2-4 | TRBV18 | ASSLGPKTGGWNIQY